This T cell receptor beta chain was documented in a study of shared clonotypes between healthy human individuals. The CDR3 has 17 residues. Germline CDR1 and CDR2: LGHNA and YSLEER. The V end was cut by 0 bases, the J end by 3 bases, with 17 bases between. It was CD45RO-negative cells, positively selected for CCR7, that made up naive CD8 cells, with terminally differentiated effector memory CD45RA+ cells excluded. Here immunoSEQ multiplex PCR was the method, and the copy in TCRdb shows in-frame clones only, minus some. This sample yields about 2 million clones, of which about 95% are seen a single time; more than 0.9% belongs to the top ten.

Sequenced sample: naive CD8+ T cells sorted from blood. The TCR was taken from a man between 18 and 29 years old in good health. The rearrangement uses TRBV4-3 and TRBJ1-1; a possible D gene is TRBD1 (5 bases). The CDR3 protein is CASSQDVYSEGYTEAFF. Here the CDR3 DNA reads TGCGCCAGCAGCCAAGATGTCTATTCAGAGGGGTACACTGAAGCTTTCTTT.